This TCR beta chain was identified during a study of CD8+CD57+ T cells in acquired aplastic anemia. Study-level findings and limits: In common between the patients and the controls were around 29 CD8+ CDR3 sequences.

Whoever was chosen for sequencing had shown CD8+CD57+ cell expansion by flow cytometry. Remarks on this clonotype: Its antigen is undetermined.

The template used for profiling TCR beta VDJ and CDR3 was genomic DNA. TCRdb recomputed calls from the reads with MiXCR, one row per CDR3 protein. The repertoire holds about 160,000 distinct CDR3 sequences, with about 45% as singletons. Sample: sorted CD4+, CD8+, or CD8+CD57+ T cells (not recorded which) from PBMCs. The origin of this receptor is a human donor with aplastic anemia.

The CDR3 bases are TGTGCCAGCAGTGAACGGGGGACAAAGTCCTACGAGCAGTACTTC. This gives the protein CASSERGTKSYEQYF. The V call is TRBV25-1, the J call TRBJ2-7; the D call may be TRBD1 or TRBD2 (6 bases each). Between the trimmed V and J ends, which lost 2 bases and 1 base, there was a span of 12 bases. The CDR3 totals 15 residues. Germline loops: CDR1 MGHDK, CDR2 SYGVNS.